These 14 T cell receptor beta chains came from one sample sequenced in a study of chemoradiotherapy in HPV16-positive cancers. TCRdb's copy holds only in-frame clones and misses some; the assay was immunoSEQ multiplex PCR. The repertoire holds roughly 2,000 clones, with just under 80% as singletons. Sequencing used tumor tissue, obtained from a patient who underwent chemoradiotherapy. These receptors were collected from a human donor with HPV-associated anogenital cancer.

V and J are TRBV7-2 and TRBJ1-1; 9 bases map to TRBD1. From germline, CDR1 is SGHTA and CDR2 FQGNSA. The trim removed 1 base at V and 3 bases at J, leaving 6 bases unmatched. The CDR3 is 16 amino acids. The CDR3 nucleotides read TGTGCCAGCAGCTTAGACAGGGGGCAGGAGTACACTGAAGCTTTCTTT. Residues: CASSLDRGQEYTEAFF.

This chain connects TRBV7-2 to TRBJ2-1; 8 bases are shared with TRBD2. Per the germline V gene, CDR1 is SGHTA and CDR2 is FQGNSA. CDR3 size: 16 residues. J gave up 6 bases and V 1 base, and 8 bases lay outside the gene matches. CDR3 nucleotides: TGTGCCAGCAGCTTAGTTGTCGGGAGGGGGGTCAATGAGCAGTTCTTC. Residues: CASSLVVGRGVNEQFF.

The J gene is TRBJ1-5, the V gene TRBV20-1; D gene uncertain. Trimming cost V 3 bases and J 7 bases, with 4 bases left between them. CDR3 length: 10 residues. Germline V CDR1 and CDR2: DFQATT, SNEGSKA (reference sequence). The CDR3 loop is CSARWQPQHF. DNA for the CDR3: TGCAGTGCTAGGTGGCAGCCCCAGCATTTT.

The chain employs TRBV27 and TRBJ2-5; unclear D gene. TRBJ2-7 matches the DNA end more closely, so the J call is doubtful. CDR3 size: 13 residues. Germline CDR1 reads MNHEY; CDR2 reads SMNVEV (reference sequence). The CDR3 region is CASSPHDGYEQYF. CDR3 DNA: TGTGCCAGCAGTCCGCACGATGGATACGAGCAGTACTTC.

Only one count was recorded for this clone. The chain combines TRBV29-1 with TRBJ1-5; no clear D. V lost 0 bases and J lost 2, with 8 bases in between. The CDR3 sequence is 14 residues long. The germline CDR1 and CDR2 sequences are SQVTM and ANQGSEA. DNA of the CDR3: TGCAGCGTTGAAGAGACGGGAGGCAATCAGCCCCAGCATTTT. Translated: CSVEETGGNQPQHF.

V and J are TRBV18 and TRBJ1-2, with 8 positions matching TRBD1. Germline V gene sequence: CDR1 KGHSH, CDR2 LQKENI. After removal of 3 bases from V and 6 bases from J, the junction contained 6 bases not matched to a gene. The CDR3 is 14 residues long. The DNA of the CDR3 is TGTGCCAGCTCACCTACGCAGGGGGCCGATGGCTACACCTTC. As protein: CASSPTQGADGYTF.

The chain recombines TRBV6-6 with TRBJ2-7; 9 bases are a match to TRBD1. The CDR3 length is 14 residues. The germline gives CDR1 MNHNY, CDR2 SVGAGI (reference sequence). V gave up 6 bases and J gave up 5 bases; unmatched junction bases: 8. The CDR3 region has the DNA TGTGCCAGCAGGCCGGGACAGGGATTCAACGAGCAGTACTTC. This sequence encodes CASRPGQGFNEQYF.

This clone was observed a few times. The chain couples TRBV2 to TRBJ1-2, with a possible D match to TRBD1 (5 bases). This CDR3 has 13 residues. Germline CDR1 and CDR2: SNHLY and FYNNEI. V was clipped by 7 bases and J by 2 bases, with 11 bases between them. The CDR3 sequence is CASITGKNYGYTF. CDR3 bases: TGTGCCAGCATAACAGGAAAAAACTATGGCTACACCTTC.

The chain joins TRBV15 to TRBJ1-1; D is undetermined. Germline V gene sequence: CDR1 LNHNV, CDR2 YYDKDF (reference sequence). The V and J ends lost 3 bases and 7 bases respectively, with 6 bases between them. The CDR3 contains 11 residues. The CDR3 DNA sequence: TGTGCCACCAGCAGGGAACTTGAAGCTTTCTTT. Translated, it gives CATSRELEAFF.

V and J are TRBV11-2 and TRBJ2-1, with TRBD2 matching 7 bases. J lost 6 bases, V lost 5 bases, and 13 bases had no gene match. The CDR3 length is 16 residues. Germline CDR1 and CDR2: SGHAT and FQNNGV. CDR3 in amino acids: CASSLFKKAGPNEQFF. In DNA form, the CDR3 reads TGTGCCAGCAGCCTGTTTAAGAAAGCGGGACCCAATGAGCAGTTCTTC.

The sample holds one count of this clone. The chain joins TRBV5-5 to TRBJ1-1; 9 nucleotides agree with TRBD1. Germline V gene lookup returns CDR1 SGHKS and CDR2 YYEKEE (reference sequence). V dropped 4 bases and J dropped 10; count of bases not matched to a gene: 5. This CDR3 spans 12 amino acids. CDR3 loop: CASSTRQGGAFF. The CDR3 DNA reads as TGTGCCAGCAGCACGAGACAGGGGGGAGCTTTCTTT. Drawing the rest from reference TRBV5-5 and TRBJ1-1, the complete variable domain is DAGVTQSPTHLIKTRGQQVTLRCSPISGHKSVSWYQQVLGQGPQFIFQYYEKEERGRGNFPDRFSARQFPNYSSELNVNALLLGDSALYLCASSTRQGGAFFGQGTRLTVV.

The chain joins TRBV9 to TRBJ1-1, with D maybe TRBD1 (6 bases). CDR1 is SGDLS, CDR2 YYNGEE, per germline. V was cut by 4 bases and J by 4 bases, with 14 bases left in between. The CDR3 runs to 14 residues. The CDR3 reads CASSPGGLTTEAFF. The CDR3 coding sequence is TGTGCCAGCAGCCCCGGGGGGCTGACCACTGAAGCTTTCTTT.

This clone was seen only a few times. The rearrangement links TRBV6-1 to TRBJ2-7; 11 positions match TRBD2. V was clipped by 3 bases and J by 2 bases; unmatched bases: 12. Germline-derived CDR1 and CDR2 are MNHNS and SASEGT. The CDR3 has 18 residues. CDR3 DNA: TGTGCCAGCAGTGACAGGATTCCGGGACTAGCGGTCGCCTACGAGCAGTACTTC. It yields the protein CASSDRIPGLAVAYEQYF.

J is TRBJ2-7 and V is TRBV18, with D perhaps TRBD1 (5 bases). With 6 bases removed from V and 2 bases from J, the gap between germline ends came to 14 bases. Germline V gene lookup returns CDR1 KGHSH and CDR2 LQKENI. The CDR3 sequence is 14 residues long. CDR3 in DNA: TGTGCCAGCTCGAAAGGGGCGCAAACCTACGAGCAGTACTTC. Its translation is CASSKGAQTYEQYF.